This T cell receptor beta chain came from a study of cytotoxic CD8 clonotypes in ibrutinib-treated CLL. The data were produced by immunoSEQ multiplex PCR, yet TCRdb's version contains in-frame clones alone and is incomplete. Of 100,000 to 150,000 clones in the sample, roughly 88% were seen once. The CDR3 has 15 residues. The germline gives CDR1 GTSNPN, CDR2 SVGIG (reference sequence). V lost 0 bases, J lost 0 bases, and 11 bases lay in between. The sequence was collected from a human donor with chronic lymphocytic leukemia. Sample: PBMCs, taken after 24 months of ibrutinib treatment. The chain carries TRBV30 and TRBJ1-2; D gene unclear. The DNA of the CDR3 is TGTGCCTGGAGTGTAGGAACTGGTCCTAACTATGGCTACACCTTC. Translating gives CAWSVGTGPNYGYTF.